This entry lists 19 T cell receptor beta chains sequenced from one sample in a study of blood T cells in healthy people across ages. A second PCR of about 7 to 12 cycles used a sample-barcoded 5' primer and a J-beta primer mix. TCRdb ran MiXCR on the 5' RACE reads and lists one entry per CDR3 protein. The table has 2 million or so distinct CDR3 sequences, around half seen once. Sequencing was carried out using blood. The receptors come from a woman in her 40s in good health.

Only a few counts were recorded for this clonotype. The J gene is TRBJ2-7, the V gene TRBV10-1; D remains unclear. The J call may be in error: the DNA end matches TRBJ2-5 better. CDR3 size: 13 residues. Germline CDR1 is WNHNN and CDR2 is SYGVQD (reference sequence). CDR3 DNA sequence: TGCGCCAGCAGTGAGCCGTTAAGCGAGACCCAGTACTTC. Its protein is CASSEPLSETQYF.

The rearrangement uses TRBV2 and TRBJ2-7; 11 bases agree with TRBD2. Gene TRBJ2-4 matches the end of the DNA better, so the J call may be wrong. The length of the CDR3 is 14 residues. Germline CDR1 is SNHLY and CDR2 is FYNNEI. CDR3 sequence: CASRELAGANIQYF. Here the CDR3 DNA reads TGTGCCAGCAGGGAACTAGCGGGGGCAAACATTCAGTACTTC.

This clonotype was recorded only once. The rearrangement joins TRBV7-9 to TRBJ2-1, with TRBD2 identical over 7 bases. Unmatched junction bases numbered 9, after V lost 4 bases and J lost 12 bases. The length of the CDR3 is 13 residues. Per germline, CDR1 SEHNR and CDR2 FQNEAQ (reference sequence). In DNA, the CDR3 is TGTGCCAGCAGCTGCATGACTAGCCTCGGGCAGTTCTTC. It encodes CASSCMTSLGQFF.

The chain uses TRBV29-1 and TRBJ2-1; 11 bases map to TRBD1. The germline V gene encodes CDR1 SQVTM and CDR2 ANQGSEA. The V segment lost 4 bases and the J segment 7 bases; nucleotides outside the gene matches: 6. The CDR3 loop spans 14 amino acids. CDR3 amino acids: CSVAGQGAGNEQFF. The DNA for the CDR3 is TGCAGCGTTGCCGGACAGGGGGCAGGGAATGAGCAGTTCTTC.

The CDR3 DNA follows: TGTGCCAGCAGCTCTCTAGCGGGGGGCCACTACAATGAGCAGTTCTTC. This translates into CASSSLAGGHYNEQFF. The genes are TRBV7-6 and TRBJ2-1; TRBD2 agrees at 11 bases. The CDR3 extends over 16 amino acids. Germline V CDR1 and CDR2: SGHVS, FNYEAQ. The junction had 5 bases not matched to a gene; V was cut back by 4 bases and J by 3 bases. Looking up the rest from reference TRBV7-6 and TRBJ2-1 gives the full variable domain: GAGVSQSPRYKVTKRGQDVALRCDPISGHVSLYWYRQALGQGPEFLTYFNYEAQQDKSGLPNDRFSAERPEGSISTLTIQRTEQRDSAMYRCASSSLAGGHYNEQFFGPGTRLTVL.

This chain's CDR3 is CASSQVPPGQGGLRGETQYF. In DNA, the CDR3 is TGCGCCAGCAGCCAAGTGCCTCCGGGACAGGGTGGTTTACGGGGAGAGACCCAGTACTTC. J is TRBJ2-5 and V is TRBV4-3, with 9 bases aligning to TRBD1. The CDR3 loop spans 20 amino acids. CDR1 LGHNA and CDR2 YSLEER come from the germline V gene. V was pared by 1 base and J by 4 bases, with 19 bases of the junction left unmatched.

The sample holds a few counts of this clonotype. The chain has TRBV4-3 and TRBJ1-2; 7 nucleotides align to TRBD1. V shed 5 bases and J 2 bases; nucleotides not matched to a gene: 14. Per the germline V gene, CDR1 is LGHNA and CDR2 is YSLEER. The CDR3 totals 17 residues. The DNA of the CDR3 is TGCGCCAGCAGCTTACACCTCCGGGACAGCCTAAACTATGGCTACACCTTC. Protein: CASSLHLRDSLNYGYTF.

The gene calls are TRBV20-1 and TRBJ2-3; perhaps TRBD2 as D (6 bases). Per germline, CDR1 DFQATT and CDR2 SNEGSKA (reference sequence). The CDR3 has 15 amino acids. V lost 2 bases to trimming and J lost 7 bases, with 19 bases between them. Here the CDR3 DNA reads TGCAGTGCTAGACACCCGGTAGCGGCACTAAATACGCAGTATTTT. Its protein product is CSARHPVAALNTQYF.

The gene calls are TRBV29-1 and TRBJ2-1, with 7 nucleotides matching TRBD1. Trimming removed 7 bases from V and 3 bases from J; junction bases left unmatched: 6. The CDR3 covers 13 residues. Germline V gene lookup returns CDR1 SQVTM and CDR2 ANQGSEA. CDR3 protein: CSGSGGDYNEQFF. In DNA, the CDR3 is TGCAGCGGCTCAGGGGGTGACTACAATGAGCAGTTCTTC.

The J gene is TRBJ2-5, the V gene TRBV12-3 or TRBV12-4, with TRBD2 matching 10 bases. Trimming took 3 bases from V and 4 from J; bases not matched to a gene: 8. This CDR3 contains 16 residues. This CDR3 reads CASSLRLAGDLETQYF. CDR3 nucleotides: TGTGCCAGCAGTTTGAGGCTAGCGGGGGATCTAGAGACCCAGTACTTC.

Written as DNA, the CDR3 is TGCAGTGCTAGAGGGTCCACGGCCAAAAACATTCAGTACTTC. Amino acid sequence: CSARGSTAKNIQYF. The genes are TRBV20-1 and TRBJ2-4; D is uncertain. Trimming stripped 1 base from V and 1 base from J, with 8 bases between. This CDR3 contains 14 residues. Germline-derived CDR1 and CDR2 are DFQATT and SNEGSKA (reference sequence).

The chain has TRBV2 and TRBJ2-7; 15 bases are shared with TRBD2. Near its end, the DNA agrees better with TRBJ2-5, so the J call may be wrong. The CDR3 covers 12 residues. CDR1 is SNHLY and CDR2 is FYNNEI in the germline V gene. CDR3 loop: CARTSGGVTQYF. In nucleotides, the CDR3 is TGTGCAAGGACTAGCGGGGGGGTGACCCAGTACTTC.

This clonotype was seen more than once but under ten times. This chain uses TRBV5-1 with TRBJ2-5; tentatively, D is TRBD1 or TRBD2 (5 bases each). This CDR3 comprises 11 residues. CDR1 is SGHRS and CDR2 is YFSETQ in the germline V gene. With 0 bases removed from V and 11 bases from J, the gap between germline ends came to 8 bases. CDR3 in DNA: TGCGCCAGCAGCTTGGCAGGGAGTCAGTACTTC. Encoded protein: CASSLAGSQYF.

The chain carries TRBV7-2 and TRBJ2-3; the D gene is possibly TRBD2 (7 bases). Germline V gene lookup returns CDR1 SGHTA and CDR2 FQGNSA. The CDR3 sequence is 15 residues long. V shed 5 bases and J shed 1 base, with 13 bases lying between them. The CDR3 sequence is CASSMEGGGTDTQYF. The DNA for the CDR3 is TGTGCCAGCAGCATGGAGGGGGGGGGCACAGATACGCAGTATTTT.

This sequence joins TRBV12-1 and TRBJ2-1; TRBD1, the table's D call, was not compared with the DNA. TRBV12-1 is described as a pseudogene. The CDR3 runs 13 residues. CDR3 sequence reads: CASMGPPRGEQFF. The CDR3 DNA follows: TGTGCCAGCATGGGACCCCCACGGGGTGAGCAGTTCTTC.

For this clonotype: A read error may produce the germline difference seen at one junction end. The chain joins TRBV4-3 to TRBJ2-3, with D possibly being TRBD2 (5 bases). CDR1 LGHNA and CDR2 YSLEER come from the germline V gene. The CDR3 contains 13 residues. The CDR3 DNA sequence: TGCGCCCGCAGCTACACTAGAGGAGATACGCAGTATTTT. Protein product: CARSYTRGDTQYF.

This clonotype turned up a few times. The V call is TRBV5-6, the J call TRBJ2-3, with D perhaps TRBD1 (6 bases). The CDR3 consists of 16 residues. Trimming shortened V by 2 bases and J by 3 bases, and 16 bases separated the two germline ends. Germline values: CDR1 SGHDT, CDR2 YYEEEE. CDR3 region: CASSFGIRGGTDTQYF. CDR3 nucleotides: TGTGCCAGCAGCTTTGGAATCAGGGGTGGGACAGATACGCAGTATTTT.

This clonotype has a handful of counts. At one end the junction does not follow the germline gene, possibly because of a read error. The chain employs TRBV7-7 and TRBJ2-1; 8 bases fit TRBD2. This CDR3 spans 15 amino acids. Germline V gene sequence: CDR1 SSHAT, CDR2 FNYEAQ (reference sequence). The CDR3 protein is CASSLGLVGATEQFF. The CDR3 DNA reads as TGTGCTAGCAGCTTGGGACTAGTCGGGGCAACTGAGCAGTTCTTC.

The rearrangement links TRBV5-1 to TRBJ2-7; D is possibly TRBD1 or TRBD2 (6 bases each). CDR1 is SGHRS, CDR2 YFSETQ, per germline. Trimming left V 1 base short and J 3 bases short, with 11 bases between. This CDR3 has 14 amino acids. As DNA, the CDR3 is TGCGCCAGCAGCTTGAGGGGGGACCACTACGAGCAGTACTTC. Its translation: CASSLRGDHYEQYF. The full variable domain, completed using reference TRBV5-1 and TRBJ2-7, is KAGVTQTPRYLIKTRGQQVTLSCSPISGHRSVSWYQQTPGQGLQFLFEYFSETQRNKGNFPGRFSGRQFSNSRSEMNVSTLELGDSALYLCASSLRGDHYEQYFGPGTRLTVT.